The 13 T cell receptor beta chains given below trace back to one sample, sequenced in a study of PD-1 blockade in classical Hodgkin lymphoma. TCRdb's table, derived via immunoSEQ multiplex PCR, lists solely in-frame clones and lacks some. The sample carries over 25,000 clones, 85% to 90% recorded once. The sample's time point: cycle 4 day 1 (C4D1), after about 6 weeks of nivolumab. Relapses following autologous stem cell transplantation were seen in all patients, with brentuximab vedotin exposure varying. Magnetic negative selection served to purify CD4+ T cells out of PBMCs that had been thawed. The input for sequencing was CD4+ T cells from blood, taken before the fourth cycle of nivolumab. Receptors originate from a human donor with classical Hodgkin lymphoma.

This sequence joins TRBV27 and TRBJ2-3; possible D gene TRBD2, 5 bases. Deletions cut 1 base from V and 0 bases from J, with 11 bases between. CDR3 length: 16 amino acids. The germline CDR1 and CDR2 sequences are MNHEY and SMNVEV (reference sequence). DNA for the CDR3: TGTGCCAGCAGTTTATTTAGCGAACCTAGCACAGATACGCAGTATTTT. It yields the protein CASSLFSEPSTDTQYF.

The chain couples TRBV27 to TRBJ2-5; the D gene is possibly TRBD2 (6 bases). Trimming took 4 bases from V and 7 from J, leaving 19 bases between them. This CDR3 is 15 amino acids long. CDR1 and CDR2 (germline): MNHEY, SMNVEV (reference sequence). CDR3 amino acids: CASSSSGLPIRTQYF. In nucleotides, the CDR3 is TGTGCCAGCAGTTCCTCGGGACTCCCCATTCGGACCCAGTACTTC.

V is TRBV5-4 and J is TRBJ1-2, with TRBD1 matching 7 bases. CDR3 length equals 16 residues. With 0 bases clipped from V and 4 bases from J, the junction kept 9 bases outside the gene matches. CDR1 and CDR2 from the germline V gene are SGHNT and YYREEE (reference sequence). The CDR3 loop is CASSLVAQGLSYGYTF. CDR3 nucleotide sequence: TGTGCCAGCAGCTTGGTCGCACAGGGGTTGAGCTATGGCTACACCTTC.

V and J are TRBV15 and TRBJ2-5, with 13 bases fitting TRBD2. The germline V gene has CDR1 LNHNV and CDR2 YYDKDF (reference sequence). Trimming removed 1 base from V and 5 bases from J; junction bases left unmatched: 10. The CDR3 totals 18 residues. The CDR3 here is CATSRALTSGGAFETQYF. CDR3 bases: TGTGCCACCAGCAGAGCTTTAACTAGCGGGGGGGCCTTCGAGACCCAGTACTTC. The variable domain in full, completed from reference TRBV15 and TRBJ2-5, reads DAMVIQNPRYQVTQFGKPVTLSCSQTLNHNVMYWYQQKSSQAPKLLFHYYDKDFNNEADTPDNFQSRRPNTSFCFLDIRSPGLGDTAMYLCATSRALTSGGAFETQYFGPGTRLLVL.

The chain links TRBV11-1 to TRBJ2-7; no definite D call. The CDR3 is 14 residues long. Germline V gene lookup returns CDR1 SGHAT and CDR2 FQDESV (reference sequence). The germline V and J ends were trimmed by 3 bases and 2 bases, with 11 bases remaining between them. The CDR3 protein is CASSFQDGTYEQYF. The CDR3 DNA reads as TGTGCCAGCAGCTTCCAGGATGGAACCTACGAGCAGTACTTC.

The V and J genes are TRBV5-4 and TRBJ2-2; D is possibly TRBD1 or TRBD2 (6 bases each). This CDR3 contains 16 residues. The germline CDR1 and CDR2 sequences are SGHNT and YYREEE (reference sequence). Trimming left V 3 bases short and J 7 bases short, with 19 bases between. The CDR3 is CASSWGAGAIGGELFF. The DNA for the CDR3 is TGTGCCAGCAGCTGGGGGGCAGGGGCGATTGGCGGGGAGCTGTTTTTT.

V and J are TRBV14 and TRBJ2-7; D is unclear. The CDR3 loop spans 12 amino acids. V lost 0 bases to trimming and J lost 3 bases, with 3 bases between them. CDR1 and CDR2 (germline): SGHDN, FVKESK. The CDR3 DNA reads as TGTGCCAGCAGCCAAGATCGCTACGAGCAGTACTTC. Protein sequence: CASSQDRYEQYF.

This chain links TRBV27 with TRBJ2-3; 7 bases agree with TRBD2. CDR3 size: 15 residues. The V gene's germline CDR1 is MNHEY and CDR2 SMNVEV (reference sequence). V dropped 2 bases and J dropped 1; count of bases not matched to a gene: 3. CDR3: CASSLGRAGTDTQYF. Written as DNA, the CDR3 is TGTGCCAGCAGTTTAGGGAGGGCCGGCACAGATACGCAGTATTTT.

This clone was seen just once. The chain uses TRBV5-8 and TRBJ2-7; 7 nucleotides line up with TRBD1. V was pared by 3 bases and J by 0 bases, with 3 bases of the junction left unmatched. The CDR3 contains 14 residues. Germline V CDR1 and CDR2: SGHTS, YDEGEE. The CDR3 sequence: CASSSGQPSYEQYF. Here the CDR3 DNA reads TGTGCCAGCAGCTCGGGACAGCCCTCCTACGAGCAGTACTTC.

The rearrangement uses TRBV5-4 and TRBJ1-4; D gene unclear. Germline V gene data show CDR1 as SGHNT and CDR2 as YYREEE (reference sequence). The CDR3 runs to 13 residues. V was clipped by 2 bases and J by 7 bases, with 9 bases between them. CDR3 DNA: TGTGCCAGCAGCTTCCTGCCTTTTGAAAAACTGTTTTTT. Its translation is CASSFLPFEKLFF.

CDR3 sequence: CASSLGSGGRYEQYF. CDR3 DNA: TGTGCCAGCAGTTTGGGGTCAGGGGGCAGGTACGAGCAGTACTTC. The V gene is TRBV28, the J gene TRBJ2-7; 8 bases agree with TRBD1. Per the germline V gene, CDR1 is MDHEN and CDR2 is SYDVKM. This CDR3 has 15 amino acids. The V and J ends lost 3 bases and 4 bases, in that order; junction bases with no gene match: 8.

The chain has TRBV6-1 and TRBJ1-4, with D hard to call. Trimming pared 5 bases from V and 7 bases from J, leaving 8 bases between. The CDR3 runs 12 residues. Per germline, CDR1 MNHNS and CDR2 SASEGT. The CDR3 coding sequence is TGTGCCAGCAGTCGGGGTCGTGAAAAACTGTTTTTT. Translating gives CASSRGREKLFF.

In its sample, this clone was seen a few times. This chain connects TRBV13 to TRBJ1-1; 7 bases line up with TRBD1. Germline assignment: CDR1 PRHDT and CDR2 FYEKMQ (reference sequence). The CDR3 contains 14 residues. J was trimmed by 5 bases and V by 6 bases; bases with no gene match: 9. CDR3 in DNA: TGTGCCAGCAGGAATGACAGGGTGGTGACTGAAGCTTTCTTT. It is translated as CASRNDRVVTEAFF.